This is a list of T cell receptor beta chains from one sample in a study of technical replicates of blood from a handful of donors. Only in-frame clones appear in the TCRdb table, and some are missing; sequencing was by immunoSEQ multiplex PCR. The sample has around 50,000 clones, roughly nine tenths seen once; the top ten hold under 4%. Sequenced input: PBMCs. The receptor source for this set is a human donor in good health. Some clones in this sample may be carry-over from other donors' samples. The CDR3 runs from the conserved cysteine through the conserved F or W. The D gene is left open where the match is weak. The size of a clone is reported for some rows only, either as once, few or many, or as a class for expanded clones.

clone size,D gene,V gene,J gene,CDR3 protein,CDR3 DNA
NA,TRBD1,TRBV2,TRBJ1-2,CASTHQDRTGYGYTF,TGTGCCAGCACTCACCAGGACAGGACAGGGTATGGCTACACCTTC
once,NA,TRBV6-1,TRBJ2-3,CASRRSAGWEDTQYF,TGTGCCAGCAGACGTTCCGCAGGGTGGGAAGATACGCAGTATTTT
NA,TRBD1,TRBV5-6,TRBJ1-2,CASTRDRGTYGYTF,TGTGCCAGCACCCGGGACAGGGGGACGTATGGCTACACCTTC
NA,TRBD1,TRBV6-5,TRBJ1-4,CASSSGQGQGEKLFF,TGTGCCAGCAGTTCGGGACAGGGGCAGGGTGAAAAACTGTTTTTT
NA,NA,TRBV20-1,TRBJ2-7,CSARISHEQYF,TGCAGTGCTAGAATCTCCCACGAGCAGTACTTC
NA,NA,TRBV9,TRBJ1-2,CASSVVPQNYGYTF,TGTGCCAGCAGCGTAGTTCCACAAAACTATGGCTACACCTTC
NA,NA,TRBV4-3,TRBJ2-1,CASSQDGLAINEQFF,TGCGCCAGCAGCCAAGATGGGCTAGCGATCAATGAGCAGTTCTTC
NA,TRBD1,TRBV19,TRBJ1-2,CASREVTGGRDYGYTF,TGTGCCAGTAGAGAAGTGACAGGGGGAAGAGACTATGGCTACACCTTC
NA,NA,TRBV12-5,TRBJ1-1,CASGLNPGGRDTEAFF,TGTGCTAGTGGTTTGAACCCCGGGGGGCGCGACACTGAAGCTTTCTTT
NA,NA,TRBV7-6,TRBJ1-4,CASSLDRVYEKLFF,TGTGCCAGCAGCTTAGACAGGGTATATGAAAAACTGTTTTTT
NA,NA,TRBV30,TRBJ1-3,CAWSPYFLGNTIYF,TGTGCCTGGAGTCCATACTTCCTCGGAAACACCATATATTTT
NA,NA,TRBV27,TRBJ1-2,CASTAHGGGYGYTF,TGTGCCAGCACTGCCCACGGGGGTGGCTATGGCTACACCTTC
NA,NA,TRBV6-1,TRBJ1-1,CASKAGLMNTEAFF,TGTGCCAGCAAAGCCGGGTTAATGAACACTGAAGCTTTCTTT
NA,TRBD2,TRBV7-2,TRBJ2-5,CATQGASGGAGETQYF,TGTGCCACCCAAGGGGCTAGCGGGGGGGCGGGAGAGACCCAGTACTTC